The source of this T cell receptor beta chain is a study of T cell responses to AZD1222 COVID-19 vaccine (dated by TCRdb to about 2021). With regard to the full study: AZD1222 recipients whose second dose came at about 4 weeks and those whose second dose came at about 12 weeks were combined into one group, since spike-specific TCR depth and breadth did not differ between the two schedules. TCR sequencing was performed for about 250 trial participants, of whom 200 to 220 were given two doses of AZD1222 and some 25 were given two doses of MenACWY control vaccine. Trial participants were enrolled into age subgroups of 18-55, 56-69 and 70-plus years, which contained around 140, 26 and 57 TCR-sequenced participants, respectively.

The CDR3 holds 16 amino acids from the cysteine to the phenylalanine. The retained sequence is limited to the CDR3, 48 bases, with the frame set at the first base. V and J lose 5 bases and 1 base, and a span of 17 bases separates them. From the germline V gene, CDR1 is MGHDK and CDR2 is SYGVNS. Broader findings and caveats from the paper: Participants were mostly white British and included more females than males, and it was suggested by the authors that clonal diversity may have been underestimated. After two AZD1222 doses, both the breadth and the depth of spike-specific TCRs were significantly higher than at day 0 and than in MenACWY recipients. Because no day 14 peak-response samples were available, the repertoires could be characterized only after the peak T cell response. The 56-69-year group was small, and its depth increase did not reach significance, likely because of low power. Epitopes outside the regions mutated in the B.1.351 and B.1.1.7 variants were reportedly recognized by nearly half of the unique spike-specific TCRs. The vaccine-associated CD4 TCRs covered the entire spike protein, and the dominant responses fell in regions 160-218 and 743-854. Only a handful of AZD1222 recipients were SARS-CoV-2 seropositive at baseline, limiting conclusions about previously exposed vaccinees.

The CDR3 regions of human TCRbeta chains were analyzed by immunosequencing. In the source study's methods: Repertoire TCRs were matched against a reference library of SARS-CoV-2-specific TCRs generated with the MIRA antigen-specificity platform. Breadth meant the fraction of unique TCRs that were SARS-CoV-2-associated, whereas depth meant the fraction of total T cells that were SARS-CoV-2-associated. Using the MIRA data, each spike-specific TCR was mapped to the spike region that the TCR reacts to and placed in a CD4 or CD8 class. Log10-transformed breadth and depth values were compared by one-way ANOVA with Sidak's multiple comparisons tests. In TCRdb, the immuneACCESS table is reduced to in-frame sequences with V and J assigned. These tables do not hold every clone; where another copy was compared, an unresolved V gene accounts for under half, and the others remain unexplained. V and J calls and clone size are given by that table; D and trimming were obtained from the DNA. The table for this sample lists over 150,000 clones; more than 80% of them were counted only once. The ten largest clones add up to about 6.9% of the sample.

In light of the paper, this sample's time point label describes: baseline before first vaccination. The vaccinee samples were drawn from two UK trials, COV001 and COV002, one of which was a single-blind randomized controlled phase 2/3 trial testing AZD1222 (ChAdOx1 nCoV-19) in healthy adults. For TCRbeta chain sequencing, PBMC samples from trial participants were taken at day 0 and at day 28 after the second dose. As for this clone: The clone's antigen remains unknown. No base qualities exist here, and no much larger clone lies one base off it.

This material consisted of peripheral blood, taken on day 0 of AZD1222 vaccination. The chain links TRBV25-1 with TRBJ2-5; the D gene may be TRBD1 or TRBD2, since each aligns over 5 bases. This TCR was sampled from an adult in good health. At the DNA level, the sequence is TGTGCCAGCAGTAGGGACCGACCCTTAATCCAAGAGACCCAGTACTTC. Translated, this is CASSRDRPLIQETQYF.